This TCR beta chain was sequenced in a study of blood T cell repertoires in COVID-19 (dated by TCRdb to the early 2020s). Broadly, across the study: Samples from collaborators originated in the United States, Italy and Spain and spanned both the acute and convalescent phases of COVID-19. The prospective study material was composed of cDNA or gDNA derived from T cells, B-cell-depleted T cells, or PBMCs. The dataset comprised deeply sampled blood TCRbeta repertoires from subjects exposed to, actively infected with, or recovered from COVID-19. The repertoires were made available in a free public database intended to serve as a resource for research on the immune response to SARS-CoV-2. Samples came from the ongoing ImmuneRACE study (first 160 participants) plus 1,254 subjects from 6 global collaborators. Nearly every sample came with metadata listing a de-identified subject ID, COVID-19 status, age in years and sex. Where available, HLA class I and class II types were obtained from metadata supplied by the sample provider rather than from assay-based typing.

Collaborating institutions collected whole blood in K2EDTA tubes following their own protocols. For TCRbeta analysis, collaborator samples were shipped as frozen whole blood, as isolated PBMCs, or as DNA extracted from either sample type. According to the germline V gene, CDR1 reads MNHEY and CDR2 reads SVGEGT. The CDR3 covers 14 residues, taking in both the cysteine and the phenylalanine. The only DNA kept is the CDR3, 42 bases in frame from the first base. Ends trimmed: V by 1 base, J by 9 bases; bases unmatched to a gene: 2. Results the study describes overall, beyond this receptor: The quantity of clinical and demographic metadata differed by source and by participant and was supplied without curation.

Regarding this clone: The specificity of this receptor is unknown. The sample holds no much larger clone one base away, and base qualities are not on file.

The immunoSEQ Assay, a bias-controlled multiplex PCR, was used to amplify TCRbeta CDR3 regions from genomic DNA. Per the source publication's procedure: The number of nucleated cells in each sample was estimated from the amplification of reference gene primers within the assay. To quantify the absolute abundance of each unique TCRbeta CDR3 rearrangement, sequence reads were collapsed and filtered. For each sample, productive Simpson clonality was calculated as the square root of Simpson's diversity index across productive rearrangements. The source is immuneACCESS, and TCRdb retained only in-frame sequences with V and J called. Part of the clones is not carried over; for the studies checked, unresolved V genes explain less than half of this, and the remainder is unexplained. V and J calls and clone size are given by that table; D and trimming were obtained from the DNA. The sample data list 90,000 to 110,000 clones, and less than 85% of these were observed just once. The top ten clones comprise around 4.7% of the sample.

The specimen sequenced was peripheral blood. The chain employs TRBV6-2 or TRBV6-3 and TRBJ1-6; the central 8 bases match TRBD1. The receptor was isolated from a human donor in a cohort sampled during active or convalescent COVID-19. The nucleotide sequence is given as TGTGCCAGCAGTTACTGGACAGGGTTTTCACCCCTCCACTTT. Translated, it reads CASSYWTGFSPLHF.